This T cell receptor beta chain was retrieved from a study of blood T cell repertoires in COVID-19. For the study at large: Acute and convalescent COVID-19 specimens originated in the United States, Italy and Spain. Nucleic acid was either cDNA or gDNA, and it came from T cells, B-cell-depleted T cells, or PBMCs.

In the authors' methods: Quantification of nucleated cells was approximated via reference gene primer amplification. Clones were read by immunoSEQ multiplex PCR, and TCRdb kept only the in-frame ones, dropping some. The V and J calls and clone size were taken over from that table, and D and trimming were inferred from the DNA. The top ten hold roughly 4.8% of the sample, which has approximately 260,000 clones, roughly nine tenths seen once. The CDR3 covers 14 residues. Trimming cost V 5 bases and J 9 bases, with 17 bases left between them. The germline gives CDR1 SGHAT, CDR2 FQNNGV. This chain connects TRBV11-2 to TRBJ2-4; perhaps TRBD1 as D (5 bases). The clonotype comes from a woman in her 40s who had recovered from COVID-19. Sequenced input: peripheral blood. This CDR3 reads CASSQGVRPGIQYF. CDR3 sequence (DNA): TGTGCCAGCAGCCAAGGGGTACGGCCTGGCATTCAGTACTTC.